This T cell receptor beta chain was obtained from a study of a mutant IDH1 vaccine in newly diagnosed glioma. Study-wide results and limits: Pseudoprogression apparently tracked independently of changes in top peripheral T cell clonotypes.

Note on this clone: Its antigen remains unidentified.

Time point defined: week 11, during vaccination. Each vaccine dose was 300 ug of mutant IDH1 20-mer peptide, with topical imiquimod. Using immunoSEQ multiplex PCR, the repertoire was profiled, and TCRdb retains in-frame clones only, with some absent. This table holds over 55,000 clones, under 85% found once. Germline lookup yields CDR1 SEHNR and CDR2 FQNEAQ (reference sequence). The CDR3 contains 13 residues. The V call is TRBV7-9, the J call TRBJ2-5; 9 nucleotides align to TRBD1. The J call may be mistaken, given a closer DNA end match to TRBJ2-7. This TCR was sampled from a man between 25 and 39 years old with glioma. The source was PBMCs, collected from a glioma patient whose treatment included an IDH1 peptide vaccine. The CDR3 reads CATPRGTGPEQYF. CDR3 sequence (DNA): TGTGCCACCCCCAGGGGGACAGGGCCCGAGCAGTACTTC.